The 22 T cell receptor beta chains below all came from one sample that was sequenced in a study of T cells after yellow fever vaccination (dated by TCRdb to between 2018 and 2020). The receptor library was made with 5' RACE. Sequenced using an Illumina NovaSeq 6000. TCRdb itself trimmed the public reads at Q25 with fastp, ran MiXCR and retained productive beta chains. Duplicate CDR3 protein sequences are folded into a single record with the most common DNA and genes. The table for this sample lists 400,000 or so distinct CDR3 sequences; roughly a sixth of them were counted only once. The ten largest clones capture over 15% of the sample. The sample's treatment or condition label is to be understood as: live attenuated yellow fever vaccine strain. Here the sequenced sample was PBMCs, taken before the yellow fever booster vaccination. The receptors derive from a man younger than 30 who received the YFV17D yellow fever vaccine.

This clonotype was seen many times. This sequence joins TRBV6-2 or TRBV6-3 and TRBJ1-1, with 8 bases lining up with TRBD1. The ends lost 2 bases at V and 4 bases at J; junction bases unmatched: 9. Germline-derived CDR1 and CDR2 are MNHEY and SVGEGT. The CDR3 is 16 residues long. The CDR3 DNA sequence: TGTGCCAGCAGTTACGACCTGACAGGGGAGGCCACTGAAGCTTTCTTT. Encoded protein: CASSYDLTGEATEAFF.

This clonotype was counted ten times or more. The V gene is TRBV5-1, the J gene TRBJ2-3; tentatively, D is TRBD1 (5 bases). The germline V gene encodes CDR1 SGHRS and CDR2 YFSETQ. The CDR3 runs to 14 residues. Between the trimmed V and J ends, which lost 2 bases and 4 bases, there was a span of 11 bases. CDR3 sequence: CASSLGAPPDTQYF. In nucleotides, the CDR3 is TGCGCCAGCAGCTTAGGGGCACCCCCAGATACGCAGTATTTT.

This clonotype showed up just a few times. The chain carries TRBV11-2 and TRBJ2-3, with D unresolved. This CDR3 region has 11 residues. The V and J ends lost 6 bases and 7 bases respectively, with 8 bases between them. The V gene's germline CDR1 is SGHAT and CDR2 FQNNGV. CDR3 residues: CASRKEHTQYF. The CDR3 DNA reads TGTGCCAGCAGGAAAGAGCATACGCAGTATTTT.

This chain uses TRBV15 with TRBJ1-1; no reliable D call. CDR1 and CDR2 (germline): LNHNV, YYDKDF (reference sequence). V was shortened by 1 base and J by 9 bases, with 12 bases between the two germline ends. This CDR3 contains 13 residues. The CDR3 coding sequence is TGTGCCACCAGCAGAGCTGACCCTTTACAAGCTTTCTTT. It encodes CATSRADPLQAFF.

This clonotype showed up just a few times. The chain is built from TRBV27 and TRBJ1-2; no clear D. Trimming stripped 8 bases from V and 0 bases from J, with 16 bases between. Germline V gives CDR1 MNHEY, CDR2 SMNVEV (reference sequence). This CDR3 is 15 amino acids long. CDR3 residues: CASLRDANSNYGYTF. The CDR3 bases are TGTGCCAGCCTCCGGGATGCCAACTCTAACTATGGCTACACCTTC.

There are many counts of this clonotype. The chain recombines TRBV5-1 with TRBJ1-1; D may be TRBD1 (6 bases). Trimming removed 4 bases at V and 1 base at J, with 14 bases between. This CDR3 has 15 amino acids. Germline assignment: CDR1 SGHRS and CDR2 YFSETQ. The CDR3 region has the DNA TGCGCCAGCAGCCTGGGGGGGGCCAGGAACACTGAAGCTTTCTTT. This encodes CASSLGGARNTEAFF. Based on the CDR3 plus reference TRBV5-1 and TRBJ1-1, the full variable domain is KAGVTQTPRYLIKTRGQQVTLSCSPISGHRSVSWYQQTPGQGLQFLFEYFSETQRNKGNFPGRFSGRQFSNSRSEMNVSTLELGDSALYLCASSLGGARNTEAFFGQGTRLTVV.

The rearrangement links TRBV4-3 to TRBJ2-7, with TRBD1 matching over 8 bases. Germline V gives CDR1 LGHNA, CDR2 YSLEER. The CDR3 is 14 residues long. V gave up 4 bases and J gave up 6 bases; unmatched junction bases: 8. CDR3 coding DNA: TGCGCCAGCAGCCGTCGACAGGGGATTGGCGAGCAGTACTTC. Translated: CASSRRQGIGEQYF.

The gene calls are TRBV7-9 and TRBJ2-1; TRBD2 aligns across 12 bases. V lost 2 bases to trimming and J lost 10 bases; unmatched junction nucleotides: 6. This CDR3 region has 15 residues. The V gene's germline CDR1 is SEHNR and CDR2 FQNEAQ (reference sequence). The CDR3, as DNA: TGTGCCAGCAGCTTACCTAGCGGGGGGGCCACAGAGCAGTTCTTC. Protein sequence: CASSLPSGGATEQFF. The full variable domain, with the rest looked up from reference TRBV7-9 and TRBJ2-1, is DTGVSQNPRHKITKRGQNVTFRCDPISEHNRLYWYRQTLGQGPEFLTYFQNEAQLEKSRLLSDRFSAERPKGSFSTLEIQRTEQGDSAMYLCASSLPSGGATEQFFGPGTRLTVL.

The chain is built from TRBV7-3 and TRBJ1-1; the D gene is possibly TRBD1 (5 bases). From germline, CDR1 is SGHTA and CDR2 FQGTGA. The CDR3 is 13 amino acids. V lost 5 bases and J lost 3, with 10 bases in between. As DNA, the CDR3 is TGTGCCAGCAGCCCCTGGGGCCACACTGAAGCTTTCTTT. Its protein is CASSPWGHTEAFF.

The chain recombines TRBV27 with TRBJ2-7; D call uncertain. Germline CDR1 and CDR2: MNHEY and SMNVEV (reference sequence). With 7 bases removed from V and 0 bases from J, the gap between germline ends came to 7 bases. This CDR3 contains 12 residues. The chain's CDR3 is CASIPSSYEQYV. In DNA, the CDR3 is TGTGCCAGCATCCCCTCCTCCTACGAGCAGTACGTC.

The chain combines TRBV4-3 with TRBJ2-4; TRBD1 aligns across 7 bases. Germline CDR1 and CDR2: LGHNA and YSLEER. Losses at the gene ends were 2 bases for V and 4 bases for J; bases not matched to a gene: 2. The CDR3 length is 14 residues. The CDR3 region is CASSQTGVKNIQYF. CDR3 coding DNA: TGCGCCAGCAGCCAAACAGGGGTTAAAAACATTCAGTACTTC.

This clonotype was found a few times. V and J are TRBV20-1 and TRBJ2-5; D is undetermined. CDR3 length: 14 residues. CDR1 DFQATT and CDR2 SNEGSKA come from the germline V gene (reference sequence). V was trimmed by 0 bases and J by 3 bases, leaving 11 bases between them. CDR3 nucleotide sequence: TGCAGTGCTAGAGATCGGGTCAAAAAAGAGACCCAGTACTTC. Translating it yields CSARDRVKKETQYF.

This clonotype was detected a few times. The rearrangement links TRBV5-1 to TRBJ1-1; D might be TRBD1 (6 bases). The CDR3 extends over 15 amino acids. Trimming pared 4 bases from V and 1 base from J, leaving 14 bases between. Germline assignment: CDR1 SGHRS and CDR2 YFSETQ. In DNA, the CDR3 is TGCGCCAGCAGCGCCTCCGGGACACCGAACACTGAAGCTTTCTTT. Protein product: CASSASGTPNTEAFF.

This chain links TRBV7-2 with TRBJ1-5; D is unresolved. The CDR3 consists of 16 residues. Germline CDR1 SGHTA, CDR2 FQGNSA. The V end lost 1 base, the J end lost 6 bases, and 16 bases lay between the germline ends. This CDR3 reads CASSLESVHSGQPQHF. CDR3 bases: TGTGCCAGCAGCTTAGAATCAGTTCATAGCGGTCAGCCCCAGCATTTT.

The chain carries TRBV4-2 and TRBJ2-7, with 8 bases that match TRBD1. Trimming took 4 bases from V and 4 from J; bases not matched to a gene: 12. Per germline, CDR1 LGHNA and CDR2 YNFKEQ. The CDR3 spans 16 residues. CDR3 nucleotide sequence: TGTGCCAGCAGCCCAGGACAGGGCGTTTCGGGTTACGAGCAGTACTTC. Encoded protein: CASSPGQGVSGYEQYF.

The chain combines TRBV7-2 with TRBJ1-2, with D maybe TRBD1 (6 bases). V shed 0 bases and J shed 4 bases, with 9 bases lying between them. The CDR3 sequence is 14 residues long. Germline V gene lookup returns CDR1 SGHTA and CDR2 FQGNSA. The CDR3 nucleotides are TGTGCCAGCAGCTTAGCGGCAGGGGTCTATGGCTACACCTTC. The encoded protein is CASSLAAGVYGYTF. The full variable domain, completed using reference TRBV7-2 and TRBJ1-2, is GAGVSQSPSNKVTEKGKDVELRCDPISGHTALYWYRQSLGQGLEFLIYFQGNSAPDKSGLPSDRFSAERTGGSVSTLTIQRTQQEDSAVYLCASSLAAGVYGYTFGSGTRLTVV.

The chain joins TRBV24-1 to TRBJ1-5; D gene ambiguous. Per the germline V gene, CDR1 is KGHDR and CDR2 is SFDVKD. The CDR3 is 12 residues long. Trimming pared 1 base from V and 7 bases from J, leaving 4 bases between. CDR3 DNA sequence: TGTGCCACCAGTGATTTTGAACAGCCCCAGCATTTT. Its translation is CATSDFEQPQHF.

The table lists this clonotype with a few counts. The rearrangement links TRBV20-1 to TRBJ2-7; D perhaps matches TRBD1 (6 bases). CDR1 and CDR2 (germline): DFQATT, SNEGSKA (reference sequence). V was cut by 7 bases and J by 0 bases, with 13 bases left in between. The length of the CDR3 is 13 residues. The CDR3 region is CSVNDRSSYEQYF. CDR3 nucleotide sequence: TGCAGTGTTAACGACAGGAGCTCCTACGAGCAGTACTTC.

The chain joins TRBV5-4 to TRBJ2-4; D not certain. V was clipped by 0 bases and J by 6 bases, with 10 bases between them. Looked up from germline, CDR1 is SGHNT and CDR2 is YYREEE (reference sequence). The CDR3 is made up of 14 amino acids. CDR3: CASSLAWGTNIQYF. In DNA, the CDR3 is TGTGCCAGCAGCTTGGCCTGGGGAACAAACATTCAGTACTTC.

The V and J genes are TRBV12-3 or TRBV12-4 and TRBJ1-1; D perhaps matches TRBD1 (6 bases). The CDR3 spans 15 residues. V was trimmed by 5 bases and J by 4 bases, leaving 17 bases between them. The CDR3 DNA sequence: TGTGCCAGCAGTCCTCACAGGGTCCAGGCCACTGAAGCTTTCTTT. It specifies CASSPHRVQATEAFF.

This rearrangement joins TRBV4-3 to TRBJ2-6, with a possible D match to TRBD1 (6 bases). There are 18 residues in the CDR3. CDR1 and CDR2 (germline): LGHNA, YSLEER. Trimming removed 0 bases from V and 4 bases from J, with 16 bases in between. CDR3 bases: TGCGCCAGCAGCCAAGAGTGGAGGCAGGGGCACGGGGCCAACGTCCTGACTTTC. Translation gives CASSQEWRQGHGANVLTF.

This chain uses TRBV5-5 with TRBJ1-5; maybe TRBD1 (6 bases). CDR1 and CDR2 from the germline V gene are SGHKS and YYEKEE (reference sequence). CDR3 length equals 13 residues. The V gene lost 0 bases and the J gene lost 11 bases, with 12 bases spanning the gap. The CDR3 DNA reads TGTGCCAGCAGCTTGGTATCCTCAGGGGCCCAGCATTTT. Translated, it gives CASSLVSSGAQHF.